Listed here are 15 T cell receptor beta chains from one sample, sequenced in a study of cytomegalovirus exposure and HLA in healthy donors. This PCR relied on a set of 60 Vbeta primers and 13 Jbeta primers. Clones were read by immunoSEQ multiplex PCR, and TCRdb kept only the in-frame ones, dropping some. The sample yields about 170,000 clones, about three quarters seen once. The sequencing sample was made of PBMCs. These receptors all stem from a female donor in good health and CMV-seronegative.

This clone was counted only a few times. The V and J genes are TRBV7-3 and TRBJ2-3, with 16 bases that match TRBD2. Looked up from germline, CDR1 is SGHTA and CDR2 is FQGTGA. The J segment lost 6 bases and the V segment lost 4 bases, leaving 13 bases of the junction unmatched. CDR3 length equals 19 residues. The CDR3, as DNA: TGTGCCAGCAGCTCTAAACCGGGACTAGCGGGAGGGCCGGGGGATACGCAGTATTTT. Amino acid sequence: CASSSKPGLAGGPGDTQYF.

This rearrangement joins TRBV11-3 to TRBJ2-2; 7 bases are a match to TRBD1. Trimming took 4 bases from V and 5 from J; bases not matched to a gene: 4. CDR1 and CDR2 (germline): SGHNT, YENEEA. The CDR3 length is 14 residues. The CDR3 protein is CASSSRQGTGELFF. CDR3 DNA sequence: TGTGCCAGCAGCTCACGACAGGGAACCGGGGAGCTGTTTTTT.

This chain joins TRBV2 and TRBJ2-5, with D hard to call. V lost 3 bases and J lost 11, with 16 bases in between. There are 13 residues in the CDR3. Germline CDR1 and CDR2: SNHLY and FYNNEI. In DNA form, the CDR3 reads TGTGCCAGCAGTGATCCCCCCCGTGAGGAGCAGTACTTC. Protein: CASSDPPREEQYF.

A remark on this clone: One end of the junction is discordant with germline, which a read error may explain. The CDR3 reads CASSLAGDAGELFF. DNA for the CDR3: TGTGCTAGCAGCCTAGCGGGAGATGCCGGGGAGCTGTTTTTT. The V gene is TRBV7-7, the J gene TRBJ2-2, with 10 bases that match TRBD2. CDR1 and CDR2 (germline): SSHAT, FNYEAQ (reference sequence). This CDR3 is 14 amino acids long.

The rearrangement joins TRBV28 to TRBJ2-7; 9 positions agree with TRBD1. The CDR3 runs to 17 residues. The germline V gene encodes CDR1 MDHEN and CDR2 SYDVKM. J was trimmed by 0 bases and V by 6 bases; bases with no gene match: 12. Here the CDR3 reads CASSSLGTGQSSYEQYF. The CDR3 region has the DNA TGTGCCAGCAGCTCGCTGGGGACAGGGCAAAGCTCCTACGAGCAGTACTTC.

The rearrangement links TRBV4-3 to TRBJ2-2; 9 positions agree with TRBD2. After removal of 0 bases from V and 4 bases from J, the junction contained 12 bases not matched to a gene. From germline, CDR1 is LGHNA and CDR2 YSLEER. CDR3 length equals 19 residues. The chain's CDR3 is CASSQDTSGGYLGTGELFF. In DNA form, the CDR3 reads TGCGCCAGCAGCCAAGATACAAGCGGGGGGTACTTGGGCACCGGGGAGCTGTTTTTT.

J is TRBJ2-1 and V is TRBV5-4, with D perhaps TRBD2 (5 bases). V was pared by 4 bases and J by 0 bases, with 8 bases between. The germline gives CDR1 SGHNT, CDR2 YYREEE (reference sequence). The CDR3 totals 14 residues. CDR3 nucleotide sequence: TGTGCCAGCAGCGCCCGGGACTCCTACAATGAGCAGTTCTTC. Translated, it gives CASSARDSYNEQFF.

V and J are TRBV19 and TRBJ1-5; no clear D gene. V gave up 7 bases and J gave up 6 bases, with 19 bases separating them. CDR3 size: 15 residues. Germline V gene lookup returns CDR1 LNHDA and CDR2 SQIVND (reference sequence). The CDR3 DNA reads as TGTGCCAGTACCCCATCGGGGAGGGTGGGTCAGCCCCAGCATTTT. Translating it yields CASTPSGRVGQPQHF.

This clone is a singleton in its sample. This chain joins TRBV5-8 and TRBJ2-3, with 10 bases fitting TRBD1. From germline, CDR1 is SGHTS and CDR2 YDEGEE. The CDR3 contains 15 residues. The V segment lost 4 bases and the J segment 4 bases; nucleotides outside the gene matches: 6. As DNA, the CDR3 is TGTGCCAGCAGCCCCGGACAGGGGGGTTCAGATACGCAGTATTTT. Its translation is CASSPGQGGSDTQYF.

The chain carries TRBV4-1 and TRBJ2-7; 10 bases align to TRBD2. Trimming cost V 1 base and J 0 bases; bases outside gene matches: 3. CDR3 length equals 16 residues. CDR1 and CDR2 from the germline V gene are MGHRA and YSYEKL. This CDR3 reads CASSQVAGGSSYEQYF. The CDR3, as DNA: TGCGCCAGCAGCCAAGTAGCGGGAGGAAGCTCCTACGAGCAGTACTTC.

The chain links TRBV28 to TRBJ1-1, with 12 bases that match TRBD1. V shed 6 bases and J 9 bases; nucleotides not matched to a gene: 8. CDR3 length: 14 residues. CDR1 and CDR2 from the germline V gene are MDHEN and SYDVKM. The CDR3 region is CASRGTGGNRQAFF. Written as DNA, the CDR3 is TGTGCCAGCAGGGGGACAGGGGGCAATCGGCAAGCTTTCTTT.

The chain employs TRBV18 and TRBJ2-3; 7 positions match TRBD1. The germline CDR1 and CDR2 sequences are KGHSH and LQKENI. V shed 1 base and J 8 bases; nucleotides not matched to a gene: 9. The CDR3 spans 15 residues. CDR3 amino acids: CASSPRQGPVGTQYF. DNA of the CDR3: TGTGCCAGCTCACCACGACAGGGTCCGGTCGGTACGCAGTATTTT.

The rearrangement links TRBV4-3 to TRBJ2-2; 8 nucleotides match TRBD1. The junction had 0 bases not matched to a gene; V was cut back by 0 bases and J by 6 bases. Germline V CDR1 and CDR2: LGHNA, YSLEER. The CDR3 runs 14 residues. CDR3 DNA sequence: TGCGCCAGCAGCCAAGAGACAGGGGCCGGGGAGCTGTTTTTT. Translating it yields CASSQETGAGELFF.

This clone was found a few times. This chain uses TRBV7-2 with TRBJ2-2; 7 nucleotides line up with TRBD2. Germline V gene sequence: CDR1 SGHTA, CDR2 FQGNSA. This CDR3 has 14 amino acids. V was pared by 1 base and J by 6 bases, with 2 bases of the junction left unmatched. The CDR3 nucleotides are TGTGCCAGCAGCTTAGGTGGGGGGGCCGGGGAGCTGTTTTTT. This encodes CASSLGGGAGELFF.

The chain carries TRBV28 and TRBJ2-5, with 8 bases identical to TRBD1. The CDR3 covers 16 residues. V lost 6 bases to trimming and J lost 4 bases; unmatched junction nucleotides: 13. CDR1 is MDHEN, CDR2 SYDVKM, per germline. In DNA form, the CDR3 reads TGTGCCAGCAGGTCTCGGCAGGGGGCGAAATCAGAGACCCAGTACTTC. Amino acid sequence: CASRSRQGAKSETQYF. Full variable domain (missing parts from reference TRBV28 and TRBJ2-5): DVKVTQSSRYLVKRTGEKVFLECVQDMDHENMFWYRQDPGLGLRLIYFSYDVKMKEKGDIPEGYSVSREKKERFSLILESASTNQTSMYLCASRSRQGAKSETQYFGPGTRLLVL.